This T cell receptor beta chain was recorded in a study of blood T cell repertoires in COVID-19. The wider study: Spain, Italy and the United States supplied samples that represented acute and convalescent COVID-19. Nucleic acid was either cDNA or gDNA, and it came from T cells, B-cell-depleted T cells, or PBMCs.

Source study methods: Nucleated cell number was recorded as an estimate derived from reference gene primer amplification. Using immunoSEQ multiplex PCR, the repertoire was profiled, and TCRdb retains in-frame clones only, with some absent. V and J calls and clone size are as listed in that table; D and trimming were resolved from the DNA. This table has approximately 320,000 clones, over 85% appearing once. Enrolled through a virtual design, the participants were between roughly 18 and 95 years of age and came from under 30 US areas. Source material: PBMCs or T cells enriched from blood (not recorded which). The receptor was derived from a man in his 60s who had recovered from COVID-19.

DNA of the CDR3: TGTGCCAGCAGCCAAGGCGGCGGAGCTAATGAAAAACTGTTTTTT. Its protein is CASSQGGGANEKLFF. The V and J genes are TRBV4-2 and TRBJ1-4; D gene unclear. Germline CDR1 and CDR2: LGHNA and YNFKEQ. V was clipped by 1 base and J by 3 bases, with 9 bases between them. The length of the CDR3 is 15 residues.